A single sample gave rise to the 6 T cell receptor beta chains below, sequenced in a study of blood T cell repertoires in COVID-19 (dated by TCRdb to the early 2020s). The library relied on the immunoSEQ multiplex PCR assay. TCRdb mirrors the immuneACCESS table, restricted to in-frame sequences. Some clones are absent from its copies; in checked studies, under half trace to an unresolved V gene, and the reason for the others is unknown. For this sample the table gives about 190,000 clones, of which around nine tenths were detected only once. The ten largest make up around 1.1% of the sample. Sequencing was carried out using peripheral blood. These receptors originate from a man aged 25-45 years with acute or convalescent COVID-19.

CDR3 in DNA: TGTGCCACCAGCACCCCTGGGTGGACAGGGTCTTTCCGGGAGCCCCAGCATTTT. As protein: CATSTPGWTGSFREPQHF. The chain uses TRBV15 and TRBJ1-5; 8 nucleotides line up with TRBD1. With 4 bases clipped from V and 8 bases from J, the junction kept 19 bases outside the gene matches. This CDR3 comprises 18 residues. Germline-derived CDR1 and CDR2 are LNHNV and YYDKDF (reference sequence).

The gene calls are TRBV11-1 and TRBJ2-5; 8 bases agree with TRBD2. The CDR3 sequence is 14 residues long. From germline, CDR1 is SGHAT and CDR2 FQDESV (reference sequence). Losses at the gene ends were 2 bases for V and 9 bases for J; bases not matched to a gene: 8. The chain's CDR3 is CASSLPGLAVAQYF. For the CDR3, the DNA is TGTGCCAGCAGCTTACCTGGACTAGCCGTGGCCCAGTACTTC.

The chain recombines TRBV15 with TRBJ1-2; 10 nucleotides agree with TRBD1. From germline, CDR1 is LNHNV and CDR2 YYDKDF (reference sequence). This CDR3 spans 14 amino acids. The V and J ends lost 4 bases and 7 bases, in that order; junction bases with no gene match: 6. CDR3 loop: CATSIDRGLGGYTF. As DNA, the CDR3 is TGTGCCACCAGCATAGACAGGGGGCTCGGTGGCTACACCTTC.

The V gene is TRBV28, the J gene TRBJ2-6; D possibly corresponds to TRBD1 (5 bases). The germline V gene has CDR1 MDHEN and CDR2 SYDVKM. Trimming took off 6 bases at V and 0 bases at J, with 12 bases between the two ends. CDR3 length equals 16 residues. CDR3 sequence (DNA): TGTGCCAGCAGGTCCGGACAAAGCTCTGGGGCCAACGTCCTGACTTTC. Translated: CASRSGQSSGANVLTF.

This rearrangement joins TRBV19 to TRBJ2-7; 9 bases map to TRBD1. The V gene's germline CDR1 is LNHDA and CDR2 SQIVND (reference sequence). This CDR3 is 16 amino acids long. J was trimmed by 3 bases and V by 5 bases; bases with no gene match: 11. This CDR3 reads CASSPNPGTGYYEQYF. The DNA of the CDR3 is TGTGCCAGTAGTCCAAACCCCGGGACAGGGTACTACGAGCAGTACTTC.

The rearrangement joins TRBV30 to TRBJ1-3, with D unresolved. V lost 6 bases to trimming and J lost 1 base, with 10 bases between them. The germline V gene encodes CDR1 GTSNPN and CDR2 SVGIG (reference sequence). The CDR3 extends over 13 amino acids. CDR3 nucleotide sequence: TGTGCCTGTATTTCGGGGTCTGGAAACACCATATATTTT. It translates to CACISGSGNTIYF.